This T cell receptor (beta chain) was captured by sequencing in a study of cytomegalovirus exposure and HLA in healthy donors. Study context: It was reported in a later analysis that the same platform had been used for the 120 or so validation repertoires as for the roughly 710 first-cohort repertoires.

In regard to this clone: Its cognate antigen is unknown.

Study-level findings and limits: Some public TCRs appeared in many individuals, while most sequences were rare.

V gave up 0 bases and J gave up 6 bases; unmatched junction bases: 2. Germline lookup yields CDR1 MNHEY and CDR2 SVGAGI. The CDR3 sequence is 15 residues long. Clones were sequenced by immunoSEQ multiplex PCR, and TCRdb holds only the in-frame ones, with some missing. The table has under 200,000 clones, under 90% seen once. While the first cohort had 600 to 800 subjects, the donors belonged to the separate validation cohort of 100 to 150 subjects. The chain is built from TRBV6-5 and TRBJ2-2, with 9 bases identical to TRBD2. The source material was PBMCs. The receptor was derived from a man younger than 30 in good health and CMV-seropositive. The DNA of the CDR3 is TGTGCCAGCAGTTACTCGATAGCGGGAGCCGGGGAGCTGTTTTTT. Translated: CASSYSIAGAGELFF.